This T cell receptor (beta chain) was found in a study of spatial heterogeneity in lung cancer. On the study more broadly: At a median of roughly two years after resection, follow-up PBMC samples were sequenced when available.

Each molecule of TCR cDNA was tagged with one unique molecular identifier. TCRdb re-derived calls from the 5' RACE reads in MiXCR, one entry per CDR3 protein. The table shows around 20,000 distinct CDR3 sequences, with 9% to 10% occurring only once. Germline CDR1 reads WNHNN; CDR2 reads SYGVQD (reference sequence). V lost 2 bases, J lost 5 bases, and 1 base stayed unmatched. The CDR3 totals 13 residues. Regarding time point: blood at routine non-recurrence follow-up after resection. Sequences were derived from PBMCs, sampled at follow-up. This chain joins TRBV10-1 and TRBJ2-7, with 9 bases identical to TRBD1. This sequence was found in a male donor with early-stage non-small cell lung cancer. DNA of the CDR3: TGCGCCAGCAGTGAGAGGACAGGGGACGAGCAGTACTTC. It codes for CASSERTGDEQYF.